A single T cell receptor (beta chain) is shown here with its context. This sample is part of a study of neoadjuvant anti-PD-1 for oral cavity cancer. The CDR3 runs to 16 residues. Trimming left V 6 bases short and J 4 bases short, with 18 bases between. CDR1 and CDR2 from the germline V gene are SNHLY and FYNNEI. Method: immunoSEQ multiplex PCR; TCRdb's copy keeps in-frame clones and lacks some. The sample lists about 14,000 clones, 60% to 70% occurring once. Patients had HPV-negative, locally advanced oral cavity squamous cell carcinoma. No culture or expansion preceded analysis of these blood cells. The sequence was collected from a person aged 35 to 85 with oral cavity squamous cell carcinoma. This sequence joins TRBV2 and TRBJ1-4, with D possibly TRBD1 on 5 matching bases. The sample here was PBMCs, taken before nivolumab (anti-PD-1) treatment. CDR3 nucleotides: TGTGCCAGCAGCGAGGCTCGGACATCCTTTAATGAAAAACTGTTTTTT. Translated: CASSEARTSFNEKLFF.